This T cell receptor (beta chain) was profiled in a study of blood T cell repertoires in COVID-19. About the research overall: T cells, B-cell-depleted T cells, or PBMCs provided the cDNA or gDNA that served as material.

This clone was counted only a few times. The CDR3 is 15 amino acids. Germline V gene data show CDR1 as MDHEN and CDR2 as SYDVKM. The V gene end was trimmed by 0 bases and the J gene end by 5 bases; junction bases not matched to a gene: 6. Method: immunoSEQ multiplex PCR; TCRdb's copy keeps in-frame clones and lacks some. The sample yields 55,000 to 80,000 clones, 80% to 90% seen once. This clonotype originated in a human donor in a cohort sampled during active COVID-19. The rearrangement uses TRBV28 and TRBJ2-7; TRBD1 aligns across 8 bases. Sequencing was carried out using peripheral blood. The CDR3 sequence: CASSLWDRESNEQYF. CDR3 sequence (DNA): TGTGCCAGCAGTTTATGGGACAGGGAGTCCAACGAGCAGTACTTC.